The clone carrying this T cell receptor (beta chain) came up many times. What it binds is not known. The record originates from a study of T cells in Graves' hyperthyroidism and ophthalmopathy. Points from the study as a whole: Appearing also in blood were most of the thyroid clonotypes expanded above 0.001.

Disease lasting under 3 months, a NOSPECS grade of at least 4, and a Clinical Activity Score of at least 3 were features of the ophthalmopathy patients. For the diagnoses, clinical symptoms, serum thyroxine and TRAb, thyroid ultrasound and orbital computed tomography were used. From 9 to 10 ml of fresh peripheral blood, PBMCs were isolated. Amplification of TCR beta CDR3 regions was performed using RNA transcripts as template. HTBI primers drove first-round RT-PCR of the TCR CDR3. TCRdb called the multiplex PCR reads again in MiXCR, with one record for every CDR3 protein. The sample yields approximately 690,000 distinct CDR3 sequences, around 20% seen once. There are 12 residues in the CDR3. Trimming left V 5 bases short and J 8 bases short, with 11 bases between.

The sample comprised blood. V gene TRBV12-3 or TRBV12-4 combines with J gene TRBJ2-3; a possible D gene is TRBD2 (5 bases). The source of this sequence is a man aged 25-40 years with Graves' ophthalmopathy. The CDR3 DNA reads TGTGCCAGCAGTCCCCCACGGGGTACGCAGTATTTT. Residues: CASSPPRGTQYF.